What follows is one T cell receptor beta chain and its context. Its matching antigen is unknown. The assay was immunoSEQ multiplex PCR, and TCRdb's table has in-frame clones only and misses some. The sample yields about 55,000 clones, approximately 80% seen once. CDR1 is SGHRS, CDR2 YFSETQ, per germline. The CDR3 is made up of 15 amino acids. The V and J ends lost 0 bases and 3 bases, in that order; junction bases with no gene match: 0. The sample's time point: week 23, last vaccination. The study gave 300 ug of mutant IDH1 20-mer peptide per vaccine dose, with topical imiquimod. This specimen belongs to a study of a mutant IDH1 vaccine in newly diagnosed glioma. For the study at large: Averaging 40.4 years of age, treated patients were about 60% male and approximately 38% female.

This specimen consisted of PBMCs, obtained from a glioma patient whose treatment included an IDH1 peptide vaccine. The TCR sequence derives from a man aged 35-49 years with glioma. V is TRBV5-1 and J is TRBJ2-2, with TRBD1 matching 9 bases. Here the CDR3 reads CASSLGDRDTGELFF. CDR3 nucleotides: TGCGCCAGCAGCTTGGGGGACAGGGACACCGGGGAGCTGTTTTTT.